This is a list of T cell receptor beta chains from one sample in a study of blood T cell repertoires in COVID-19. Sequenced by immunoSEQ multiplex PCR; TCRdb stores in-frame clones only, minus some. The data show nearly 55,000 clones, approximately 86% seen once. The material sequenced was peripheral blood. The receptors here all came from a man in his 70s with active COVID-19. Both conserved end residues are part of each CDR3. D genes are given only for firm matches. The size entry is marked missing in some rows and otherwise reads once, few, many or a size class.

DNA	CDR3	V	D	size	J
TGCGCCAGCAGATATTCAGGGGGAAACACCGGGGAGCTGTTTTTT	CASRYSGGNTGELFF	TRBV5-1	TRBD1	NA	TRBJ2-2
TGCAGTGCTAGTTGGCTCGGGTTCACAGATACGCAGTATTTT	CSASWLGFTDTQYF	TRBV20-1	NA	NA	TRBJ2-3
TGTGCCATCAGTGACCAGATTTTTGGAAACACCATATATTTT	CAISDQIFGNTIYF	TRBV10-3	NA	NA	TRBJ1-3
TGTGCCAGTAGCCGGACAGGGCCCGGGGAGCTGTTTTTT	CASSRTGPGELFF	TRBV19	TRBD1	once	TRBJ2-2
TGTGCCAGCAGTTGGGGCAGCTCCTACGAGCAGTACTTC	CASSWGSSYEQYF	TRBV27	NA	NA	TRBJ2-7
TGTGCCAGCAGTTACTCTCCGGGACAGGGATCCGGCTACACCTTC	CASSYSPGQGSGYTF	TRBV6-2/TRBV6-3	TRBD1	few	TRBJ1-2
TGTGCCAGCAGCCTCGACTCCCAGGGGACTGAAGCTTTCTTT	CASSLDSQGTEAFF	TRBV4-2	NA	NA	TRBJ1-1
TGCGCCAGCAGCCAAGAGCGGGGGGGCCAAGAGACCCAGTACTTC	CASSQERGGQETQYF	TRBV4-3	TRBD2	NA	TRBJ2-5
TGTGCCAGCAACCCGGGACAGGGTGTAAATTCACCCCTCCACTTT	CASNPGQGVNSPLHF	TRBV27	TRBD1	NA	TRBJ1-6
TGTGCCAGCTCCGCCGGACAGGGGTTCACTGAAGCTTTCTTT	CASSAGQGFTEAFF	TRBV18	TRBD1	NA	TRBJ1-1
TGTGCCAGCAGCAGGGGGACAGGGAAGAGCACCATATATTTT	CASSRGTGKSTIYF	TRBV5-6	TRBD1	once	TRBJ1-3
TGTGCCAGCAGCTTAAAGGGCGGGGGGACTGAGCAGTTCTTC	CASSLKGGGTEQFF	TRBV7-3	TRBD2	NA	TRBJ2-1
TGTGCCAGCAGTGAGGTGACTAGCGGGACCGGGGAGCTGTTTTTT	CASSEVTSGTGELFF	TRBV6-1	TRBD2	NA	TRBJ2-2
TGTGCCAGCAGCTTGGGTTGGGGGCCCGGAGATACGCAGTATTTT	CASSLGWGPGDTQYF	TRBV5-4	NA	once	TRBJ2-3
TGTGCCAGTCGTAAAGGGACAGGGGGCGGCCTTAACACTGAAGCTTTCTTT	CASRKGTGGGLNTEAFF	TRBV19	TRBD1	NA	TRBJ1-1
TGTGCCAGCAGTGCCCCGGGGAACTCCTACGAGCAGTACTTC	CASSAPGNSYEQYF	TRBV25-1	NA	NA	TRBJ2-7
TGTGCCAGTAGTACTATGGGAGACAGGGACAATGAGCAGTTCTTC	CASSTMGDRDNEQFF	TRBV19	TRBD1	NA	TRBJ2-1
TGTGCCAGCAGCCACCGGGACAGGGGAAATTCGGGTACCGGGGAGCTGTTTTTT	CASSHRDRGNSGTGELFF	TRBV9	TRBD1	NA	TRBJ2-2
TGTGCCAGCAGCTTCCCTGGGACAGGGGCCAAGCAGTACTTC	CASSFPGTGAKQYF	TRBV11-3	TRBD1	NA	TRBJ2-7
TGCGCCAGCAGCTGGAGACTAGCGGGCCAAGAGACCCAGTACTTC	CASSWRLAGQETQYF	TRBV5-1	TRBD2	NA	TRBJ2-5
TGCGCCAGCAGCCCCAAAGTCTTAGGGAGCTATAATTCACCCCTCCACTTT	CASSPKVLGSYNSPLHF	TRBV4-3	NA	NA	TRBJ1-6
TGTGCCAGCAGCAGAGCGGGGGGCCCCTACAATGAGCAGTTCTTC	CASSRAGGPYNEQFF	TRBV7-9	TRBD2	NA	TRBJ2-1
TGTGCCAGCAGCCAAGCTGGACTTGGTGAGCAGTTCTTC	CASSQAGLGEQFF	TRBV14	NA	NA	TRBJ2-1
TGTGCCAGCAGTTTACGGGGTGAAAAACTGTTTTTT	CASSLRGEKLFF	TRBV12-3/TRBV12-4	NA	NA	TRBJ1-4
TGTGCCAGCAGTGGGCTGACAGGGCACCCGACAGATACGCAGTATTTT	CASSGLTGHPTDTQYF	TRBV6-1	TRBD1	NA	TRBJ2-3
TGTGCCAGCAGCTCTAGCCCCACGGTCACTGAAGCTTTCTTT	CASSSSPTVTEAFF	TRBV7-2	NA	NA	TRBJ1-1
TGTGCCAGCAGCTCCCACCGGGGATTAGCGGGGGAAGAGACCCAGTACTTC	CASSSHRGLAGEETQYF	TRBV7-3	TRBD2	NA	TRBJ2-5
TGTGCCAGCAGTTACGATTCTTGGGGCGGAGATTACGAGCAGTACTTC	CASSYDSWGGDYEQYF	TRBV6-5	NA	NA	TRBJ2-7
TGTGCCAGCAGCGCATTGGGGACAGAGAACACTGAAGCTTTCTTT	CASSALGTENTEAFF	TRBV2	TRBD1	NA	TRBJ1-1
TGCGCCAGCAGCCAAGAAGTAGGGGCACGGTACACTGAAGCTTTCTTT	CASSQEVGARYTEAFF	TRBV4-1	NA	NA	TRBJ1-1
TGTGCCTGGAGGGGTCCGGGGGGCCAGGGGCACGGCTACACCTTC	CAWRGPGGQGHGYTF	TRBV30	NA	NA	TRBJ1-2
TGTGCCTGGAGTAACGGGGGGAATACAGATACGCAGTATTTT	CAWSNGGNTDTQYF	TRBV30	TRBD2	NA	TRBJ2-3
TGTGCCAGCAGTTTAGACAGGGGAGTTGGTGGCTACACCTTC	CASSLDRGVGGYTF	TRBV27	TRBD1	NA	TRBJ1-2
TGTGCCAGCAGCCCCTTCCAAGAGACCCAGTACTTC	CASSPFQETQYF	TRBV7-8	NA	NA	TRBJ2-5
TGTGCCAGCAGCCAAGGCCTAGCGGATACTAGCACAGATACGCAGTATTTT	CASSQGLADTSTDTQYF	TRBV3-1/TRBV3-2	TRBD2	few	TRBJ2-3
TGTGCCAGCAGTGACTCGAGTGGGGCCACAGATACGCAGTATTTT	CASSDSSGATDTQYF	TRBV6-4	NA	few	TRBJ2-3
TGTGCCAGCCGAGGACAGCTCAGGCAGCCCCAGCATTTT	CASRGQLRQPQHF	TRBV19	NA	NA	TRBJ1-5
TGCAGTGCTAGTTCTAGCGGGGGGACTCATGAGACCCAGTACTTC	CSASSSGGTHETQYF	TRBV20-1	TRBD2	NA	TRBJ2-5
TGTGCCAGTAGTGGTAGGGACACGTTCAATCAGCCCCAGCATTTT	CASSGRDTFNQPQHF	TRBV19	NA	NA	TRBJ1-5
TGTGCCAGCAGTGAACGAGGGGGCGAGGCTGAAGCTTTCTTT	CASSERGGEAEAFF	TRBV6-4	TRBD1	few	TRBJ1-1
TGTGCCAGCAGTTTGGCAGGGGACCGCGGCTACACCTTC	CASSLAGDRGYTF	TRBV27	NA	NA	TRBJ1-2
TGTGCCAGCAGCCCTGACAGTGCTAATCAGCCCCAGCATTTT	CASSPDSANQPQHF	TRBV7-2	NA	once	TRBJ1-5
TGTGCCAGCTCACCACCGGGACAGGGATGGAACACTGAAGCTTTCTTT	CASSPPGQGWNTEAFF	TRBV18	TRBD1	NA	TRBJ1-1
TGTGCCAGCAGTTGGGGGGATACCTACGAGCAGTACTTC	CASSWGDTYEQYF	TRBV6-2/TRBV6-3	NA	NA	TRBJ2-7
TGTGCCACCAGTGGAGGAGGGAGAGGTGGCACTGAAGCTTTCTTT	CATSGGGRGGTEAFF	TRBV24-1	NA	few	TRBJ1-1
TGTGCCAGCAGCTCTACTCTAGCGGGGGGCGTTCAGTACTTC	CASSSTLAGGVQYF	TRBV7-3	TRBD2	NA	TRBJ2-4
TGTGCCAGTAGTATTTGGTCAGGGGGAATTCAGCCCCAGCATTTT	CASSIWSGGIQPQHF	TRBV19	TRBD1	NA	TRBJ1-5
TGCAGCGTGCCTCCCGGACAGGGGTTCAATGAGCAGTTCTTC	CSVPPGQGFNEQFF	TRBV29-1	TRBD1	NA	TRBJ2-1
TGTGCCAGCAGCGTAGCGGGGGGTCCCATAGCGAATTCACCCCTCCACTTT	CASSVAGGPIANSPLHF	TRBV9	NA	NA	TRBJ1-6
TGTGCCAGCAGTTACTCCCGGGACAGGCAAACAGATACGCAGTATTTT	CASSYSRDRQTDTQYF	TRBV6-2/TRBV6-3	TRBD1	once	TRBJ2-3
TGTGCCAGCAGTGAAGGACAGGGGCGAGAGGGACCTGAAGCTTTCTTT	CASSEGQGREGPEAFF	TRBV2	TRBD1	NA	TRBJ1-1
TGTGCCAGCAGCTTAGGGCAGGGCCAATACGAGCAGTACTTC	CASSLGQGQYEQYF	TRBV7-8	NA	NA	TRBJ2-7
TGTGCCAGCTCCCCTCAGGAAAATGAAAAACTGTTTTTT	CASSPQENEKLFF	TRBV18	NA	NA	TRBJ1-4
TGTGCCAGCAGCGCCCAGGGTAGTGAAAAACTGTTTTTT	CASSAQGSEKLFF	TRBV7-2	NA	NA	TRBJ1-4
TGTGCCAGCGGCTACAGGGGGCAGGTGACAGATACGCAGTATTTT	CASGYRGQVTDTQYF	TRBV6-5	TRBD1	once	TRBJ2-3